This T cell receptor (beta chain) originates from a study of shared clonotypes between healthy human individuals. Study-wide context: Three CD4 naive, three CD4 memory, two CD8 naive and one CD8 memory plate were used per donor.

The CDR3 sequence is 16 residues long. V shed 4 bases, J shed 7 bases, and the junction held 10 bases outside the gene matches. CDR1 and CDR2 (germline): SEHNR, FQNEAQ (reference sequence). As to this clone: Its antigen is still unknown.

None of the donors, who were healthy HIV-negative adults, had recently had acute infections or vaccinations. Findings and limits, study-wide: Clonotype sharing among the donors was expected to vary with sequencing depth. Sharing across four donors was highest in naive CD4 (roughly 5%) and lowest in memory CD8 (0.4%).

Only in-frame clones appear in the TCRdb table, and some are missing; sequencing was by immunoSEQ multiplex PCR. The data show about 1 million clones, about 75% seen once. The specimen was memory CD4+ T cells sorted from blood. Documented subset: CD45RA-negative fraction. The receptor was derived from a man between 18 and 29 years old in good health. V and J are TRBV7-9 and TRBJ1-1; TRBD1 matches at 12 bases. CDR3 region: CASSSMGQGANFEAFF. In nucleotides, the CDR3 is TGTGCCAGCAGCTCAATGGGACAGGGGGCTAATTTTGAAGCTTTCTTT.